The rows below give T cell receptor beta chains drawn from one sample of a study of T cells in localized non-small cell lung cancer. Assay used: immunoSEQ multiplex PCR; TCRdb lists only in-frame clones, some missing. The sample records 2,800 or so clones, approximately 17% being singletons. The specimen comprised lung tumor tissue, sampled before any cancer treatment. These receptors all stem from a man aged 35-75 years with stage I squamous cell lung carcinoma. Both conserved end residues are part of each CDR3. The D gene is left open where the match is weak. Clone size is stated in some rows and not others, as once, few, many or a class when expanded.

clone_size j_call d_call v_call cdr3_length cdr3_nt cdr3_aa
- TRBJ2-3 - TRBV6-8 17 TGTGCCAGCAGTGATCGAAACAGGTTCATTGGTACAGATACGCAGTATTTT CASSDRNRFIGTDTQYF
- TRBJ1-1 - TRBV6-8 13 TGTGCCGCCCGGACAGAAGACTACACTGAAGCTTTCTTT CAARTEDYTEAFF
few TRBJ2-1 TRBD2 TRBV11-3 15 TGTGCCAGCAGCTTAAGCGGGAGTTCCTACAATGAGCAGTTCTTC CASSLSGSSYNEQFF
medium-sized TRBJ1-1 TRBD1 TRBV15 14 TGTGCCACCGGGAAGGGAGACAGGGGCACTGAAGCTTTCTTT CATGKGDRGTEAFF
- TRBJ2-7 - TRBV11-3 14 TGTGCCAGCAGCTTAGACTGGGCCCAGGGCGAGCAGTACTTC CASSLDWAQGEQYF
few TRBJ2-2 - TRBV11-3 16 TGTGCCAGCAGCTTTGGGGGCAAGGCCCCCGCCGGGGAGCTGTTTTTT CASSFGGKAPAGELFF
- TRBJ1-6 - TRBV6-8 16 TGTGCCAGCAGTTACGAGGGGGGCTCCTATAATTCACCCCTCCACTTT CASSYEGGSYNSPLHF
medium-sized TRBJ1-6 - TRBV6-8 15 TGTGCCAGCGAAATACAGCCCACCGTCTATTCACCCCTCCACTTT CASEIQPTVYSPLHF
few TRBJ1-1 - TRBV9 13 TGTGCCAGCAATGAGGGAATGAACACTGAAGCTTTCTTT CASNEGMNTEAFF
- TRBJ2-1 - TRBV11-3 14 TGTGCCAGCAGCATAACCCCAGACGGCGCCCCTTGGTTCTTC CASSITPDGAPWFF
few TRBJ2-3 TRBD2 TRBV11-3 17 TGTGCCAGCAGCTCTAAAGGCCTAGCGGGGGGGAGGGATACGCAGTATTTT CASSSKGLAGGRDTQYF
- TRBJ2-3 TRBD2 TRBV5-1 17 TGCGCCAGCAGCACCCTTCCTAGCGGGGGAGGGGGAGATACGCAGTATTTT CASSTLPSGGGGDTQYF
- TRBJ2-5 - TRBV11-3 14 TGTGCCAGCAGCTTAACTCTAGACCAAGAGACCCAGTACTTC CASSLTLDQETQYF
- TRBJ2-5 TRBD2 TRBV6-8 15 TGTGCCAGCAGAGCCCAAGCGGGGGGGCAAGAGACCCAGTACTTC CASRAQAGGQETQYF
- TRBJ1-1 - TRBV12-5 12 TGTGCTAGTGGTCCCCCCGGGCCTGAAGCTTTCTTT CASGPPGPEAFF
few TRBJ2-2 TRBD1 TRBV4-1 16 TGCGCCAGCAGCCTCCGGGGGACAGGGACCACCGGGGAGCTGTTTTTT CASSLRGTGTTGELFF
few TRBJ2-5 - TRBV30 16 TGTGCCTGGAGACCCTTTGTTGGGGTTTGGACAGAGACCCAGTACTTC CAWRPFVGVWTETQYF
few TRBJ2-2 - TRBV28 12 TGTGCCAGCAGGCTATCCCCCGGGGAGCTGTTTTTT CASRLSPGELFF
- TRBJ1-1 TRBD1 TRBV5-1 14 TGCGCCAGCAGCGGGGGACAGGGTTACGCTGAAGCTTTCTTT CASSGGQGYAEAFF
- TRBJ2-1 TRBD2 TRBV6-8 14 TGTGCCAGCATATTGGGGGGGTCCTACAATGAGCAGTTCTTC CASILGGSYNEQFF
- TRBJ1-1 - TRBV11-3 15 TGTGCCAGCAGCTTGGGGCACGGAAGGAGAACTGAAGCTTTCTTT CASSLGHGRRTEAFF
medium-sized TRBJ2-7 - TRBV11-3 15 TGTGCCAGCAGCTTAGTACCCCTTGGGATGGACGAGCAGTACTTC CASSLVPLGMDEQYF
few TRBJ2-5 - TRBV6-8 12 TGTGCCAGCAGCAACTCCCCTCAGACCCAGTACTTC CASSNSPQTQYF
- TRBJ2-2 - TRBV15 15 TGTGCCACCAGGCGTGCAGGTTCGCAAACCGGGGAGCTGTTTTTT CATRRAGSQTGELFF
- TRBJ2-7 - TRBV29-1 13 TGCAGCGTCCTATTCTACTCCCAAGGGGAGCAGTACTTC CSVLFYSQGEQYF
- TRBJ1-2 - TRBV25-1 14 TGTGCCAGCAGTGAAGGGTCTAGAATCTCTGGCTACACCTTC CASSEGSRISGYTF
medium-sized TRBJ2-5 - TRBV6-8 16 TGTGCCAGCAGTTCCCCCACTAGGAGGGGCGGGGAGACCCAGTACTTC CASSSPTRRGGETQYF